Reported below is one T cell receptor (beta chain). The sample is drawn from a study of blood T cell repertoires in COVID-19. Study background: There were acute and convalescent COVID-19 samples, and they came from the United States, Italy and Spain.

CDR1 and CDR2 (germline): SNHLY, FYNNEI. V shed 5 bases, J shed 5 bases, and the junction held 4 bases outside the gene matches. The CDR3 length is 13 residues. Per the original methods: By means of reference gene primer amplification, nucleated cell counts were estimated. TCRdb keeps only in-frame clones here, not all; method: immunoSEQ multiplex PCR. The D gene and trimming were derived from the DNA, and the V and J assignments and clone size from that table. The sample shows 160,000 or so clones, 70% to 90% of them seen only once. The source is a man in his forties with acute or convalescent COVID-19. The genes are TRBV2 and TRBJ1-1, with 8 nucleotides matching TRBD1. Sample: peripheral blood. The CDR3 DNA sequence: TGTGCCAGCAGTTCAGGGGGCGGAACTGAAGCTTTCTTT. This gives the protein CASSSGGGTEAFF.